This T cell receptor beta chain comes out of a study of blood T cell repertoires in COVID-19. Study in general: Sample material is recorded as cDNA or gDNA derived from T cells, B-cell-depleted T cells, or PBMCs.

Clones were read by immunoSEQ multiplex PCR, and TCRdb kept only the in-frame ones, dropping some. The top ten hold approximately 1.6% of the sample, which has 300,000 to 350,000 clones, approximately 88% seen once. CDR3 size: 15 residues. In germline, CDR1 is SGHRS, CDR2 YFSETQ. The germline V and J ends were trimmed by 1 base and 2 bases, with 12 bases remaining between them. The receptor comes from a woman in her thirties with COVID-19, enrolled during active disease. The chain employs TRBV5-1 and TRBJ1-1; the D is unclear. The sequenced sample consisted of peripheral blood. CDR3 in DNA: TGCGCCAGCAGCTTGTCTGCGCTCCCCAACACTGAAGCTTTCTTT. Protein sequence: CASSLSALPNTEAFF.